One and the same sample provided the 23 T cell receptor beta chains below, sequenced in a study of cytomegalovirus exposure and HLA in healthy donors. The PCR employed 60 Vbeta primers together with 13 Jbeta primers. Generated by immunoSEQ multiplex PCR, the TCRdb table keeps only in-frame clones and is missing some. The profile shows 140,000 to 150,000 clones, 75% of them singletons. The sample consisted of PBMCs. Receptors originate from a man aged 30 to 39 in good health and CMV-seronegative.

The V and J genes are TRBV27 and TRBJ2-7; possibly TRBD1 for D (5 bases). CDR3 length equals 14 residues. V shed 5 bases and J shed 0 bases, with 11 bases lying between them. CDR1 and CDR2 from the germline V gene are MNHEY and SMNVEV (reference sequence). Here the CDR3 reads CASSPGHSSYEQYF. CDR3 nucleotides: TGTGCCAGCAGTCCCGGACATAGCTCCTACGAGCAGTACTTC.

This clone was counted once. V gene TRBV28 combines with J gene TRBJ1-1, with D tentatively TRBD1 (6 bases). Germline-derived CDR1 and CDR2 are MDHEN and SYDVKM. V was pared by 10 bases and J by 2 bases, with 14 bases between. The CDR3 extends over 13 amino acids. The CDR3 sequence is CATLKTGNTEAFF. Here the CDR3 DNA reads TGTGCCACATTAAAGACAGGAAACACTGAAGCTTTCTTT.

This chain connects TRBV19 to TRBJ2-3, with D perhaps matching TRBD1 (6 bases). The CDR3 extends over 15 amino acids. The germline CDR1 and CDR2 sequences are LNHDA and SQIVND (reference sequence). V lost 10 bases, J lost 0 bases, and 17 bases lay in between. The CDR3 loop reads CATSLDRESTDTQYF. The CDR3 DNA reads TGTGCCACTTCGCTGGACAGAGAAAGCACAGATACGCAGTATTTT.

The chain employs TRBV11-2 and TRBJ2-7; perhaps TRBD2 as D (5 bases). V gave up 3 bases and J gave up 0 bases, with 9 bases separating them. CDR3 length: 14 amino acids. Germline V lookup: CDR1 SGHAT, CDR2 FQNNGV. This chain's CDR3 is CASSFGSVSYEQYF. The CDR3, as DNA: TGTGCCAGCAGCTTTGGTAGCGTCTCCTACGAGCAGTACTTC.

This clone has more than one count but fewer than ten. This chain's CDR3 is CASRGRLAGENEQFF. In DNA form, the CDR3 reads TGTGCCAGCAGAGGAAGACTAGCGGGAGAGAATGAGCAGTTCTTC. The gene calls are TRBV2 and TRBJ2-1, with 12 bases lining up with TRBD2. This CDR3 is built from 15 residues. Unmatched junction bases numbered 7, after V lost 6 bases and J lost 7 bases. Germline V gives CDR1 SNHLY, CDR2 FYNNEI.

In its sample, this clone was seen a few times. The chain employs TRBV15 and TRBJ2-4; a weak D match, TRBD2 (6 bases). Trimming cost V 3 bases and J 3 bases, with 6 bases left between them. Germline values: CDR1 LNHNV, CDR2 YYDKDF (reference sequence). CDR3 size: 13 residues. CDR3 protein: CATSRGGKNIQYF. CDR3 nucleotide sequence: TGTGCCACCAGCAGGGGGGGCAAAAACATTCAGTACTTC. The full variable domain, its missing parts supplied by reference TRBV15 and TRBJ2-4, is DAMVIQNPRYQVTQFGKPVTLSCSQTLNHNVMYWYQQKSSQAPKLLFHYYDKDFNNEADTPDNFQSRRPNTSFCFLDIRSPGLGDTAMYLCATSRGGKNIQYFGAGTRLSVL.

This clone was seen more than once but under ten times. Germline is not matched at one junction end, which may reflect a read error. The chain's CDR3 is CASSETLISGANGLTF. CDR3 in DNA: TGTGCCAGCAGTGAAACCCTGATCTCTGGGGCCAACGGCCTGACTTTC. The V call is TRBV25-1, the J call TRBJ2-6; possible D gene TRBD1, 5 bases. Germline lookup yields CDR1 MGHDK and CDR2 SYGVNS. This CDR3 contains 16 residues.

The CDR3 here is CASSLGGGFTEAFF. The CDR3 DNA follows: TGTGCCAGCAGTTTAGGAGGGGGCTTCACTGAAGCTTTCTTT. V usage is TRBV27 and J usage is TRBJ1-1, with 7 bases aligning to TRBD1. The CDR3 is 14 amino acids. Germline loops: CDR1 MNHEY, CDR2 SMNVEV (reference sequence). V gave up 2 bases and J gave up 4 bases; unmatched junction bases: 4.

The chain carries TRBV6-5 and TRBJ1-5; 7 bases are shared with TRBD1. V was pared by 6 bases and J by 2 bases, with 4 bases of the junction left unmatched. Germline V gene lookup returns CDR1 MNHEY and CDR2 SVGAGI. This CDR3 comprises 14 residues. The CDR3 sequence is CASSPGTGNQPQHF. The CDR3 DNA is TGTGCCAGCAGCCCTGGGACAGGCAATCAGCCCCAGCATTTT.

This chain uses TRBV4-1 with TRBJ1-3; D not resolved. The germline gives CDR1 MGHRA, CDR2 YSYEKL. The V end was cut by 4 bases, the J end by 4 bases, with 17 bases between. The CDR3 contains 16 residues. This chain's CDR3 is CASSLREPGGGNTIYF. The CDR3 DNA reads TGCGCCAGCAGCCTCCGGGAACCCGGCGGAGGAAACACCATATATTTT.

The chain recombines TRBV28 with TRBJ1-4; D is unclear. Per the germline V gene, CDR1 is MDHEN and CDR2 is SYDVKM. The CDR3 sequence is 14 residues long. V dropped 5 bases and J dropped 8 bases, with 15 bases sitting between them. The CDR3 sequence: CASSREAPGEKLFF. In DNA form, the CDR3 reads TGTGCCAGCAGTCGCGAGGCGCCGGGGGAAAAACTGTTTTTT.

J is TRBJ2-7 and V is TRBV2; tentatively, D is TRBD1 (6 bases). This CDR3 region has 15 residues. Germline values: CDR1 SNHLY, CDR2 FYNNEI. Trimming pared 8 bases from V and 0 bases from J, leaving 17 bases between. For the CDR3, the DNA is TGTGCCAGCCACTGGACAGCGCCGAGCTCCTACGAGCAGTACTTC. The encoded protein is CASHWTAPSSYEQYF. The full variable domain, its missing parts supplied by reference TRBV2 and TRBJ2-7, is EPEVTQTPSHQVTQMGQEVILRCVPISNHLYFYWYRQILGQKVEFLVSFYNNEISEKSEIFDDQFSVERPDGSNFTLKIRSTKLEDSAMYFCASHWTAPSSYEQYFGPGTRLTVT.

The J gene is TRBJ2-5, the V gene TRBV28, with D tentatively TRBD1 (6 bases). The CDR3 extends over 14 amino acids. V was cut by 6 bases and J by 5 bases, with 16 bases left in between. The germline gives CDR1 MDHEN, CDR2 SYDVKM. In DNA form, the CDR3 reads TGTGCCAGCAGGCTCAGGGGATTCAGGGAGACCCAGTACTTC. Translation gives CASRLRGFRETQYF.

The gene calls are TRBV7-9 and TRBJ2-1; 9 nucleotides match TRBD2. After removal of 5 bases from V and 6 bases from J, the junction contained 8 bases not matched to a gene. CDR1 SEHNR and CDR2 FQNEAQ come from the germline V gene (reference sequence). There are 15 residues in the CDR3. The CDR3 DNA reads as TGTGCCAGCAGCCCCTGGGGACTAGCTACCAATGAGCAGTTCTTC. Encoded protein: CASSPWGLATNEQFF.

V gene TRBV6-6 combines with J gene TRBJ2-3; 7 bases agree with TRBD2. With 4 bases clipped from V and 6 bases from J, the junction kept 7 bases outside the gene matches. The CDR3 length is 14 residues. The germline CDR1 and CDR2 sequences are MNHNY and SVGAGI (reference sequence). Here the CDR3 DNA reads TGTGCCAGCAGTTTCGAGCGGGGCTGGGATACGCAGTATTTT. It yields the protein CASSFERGWDTQYF.

The rearrangement uses TRBV5-4 and TRBJ2-1, with 15 nucleotides matching TRBD2. Germline loops: CDR1 SGHNT, CDR2 YYREEE (reference sequence). The CDR3 runs to 15 residues. The trim removed 4 bases at V and 7 bases at J, leaving 3 bases unmatched. The CDR3 spells CASSPGLAGGNEQFF. The CDR3 DNA is TGTGCCAGCAGCCCAGGACTAGCGGGGGGGAATGAGCAGTTCTTC.

The J gene is TRBJ1-3, the V gene TRBV19; 9 bases fit TRBD1. Looked up from germline, CDR1 is LNHDA and CDR2 is SQIVND (reference sequence). Losses at the gene ends were 5 bases for V and 4 bases for J; bases not matched to a gene: 6. This CDR3 region has 15 residues. CDR3 nucleotides: TGTGCCAGTAGTTTGGGACAGGGAAGCGGAAACACCATATATTTT. This encodes CASSLGQGSGNTIYF.

V and J are TRBV5-1 and TRBJ2-3; TRBD1 is a possible D gene (5 bases). The V gene's germline CDR1 is SGHRS and CDR2 YFSETQ. The CDR3 has 12 amino acids. The germline V and J ends were trimmed by 4 bases and 6 bases, with 9 bases remaining between them. Here the CDR3 reads CASSQGEDTQYF. The CDR3 DNA follows: TGCGCCAGCAGCCAGGGTGAGGATACGCAGTATTTT.

V gene TRBV2 combines with J gene TRBJ1-1; D remains unclear. The CDR3 length is 13 residues. Germline CDR1 is SNHLY and CDR2 is FYNNEI. The V end was cut by 4 bases, the J end by 0 bases, with 6 bases between. This CDR3 reads CASSVDMNTEAFF. CDR3 DNA: TGTGCCAGCAGTGTAGATATGAACACTGAAGCTTTCTTT. The complete variable domain, with remaining parts taken from reference TRBV2 and TRBJ1-1, reads EPEVTQTPSHQVTQMGQEVILRCVPISNHLYFYWYRQILGQKVEFLVSFYNNEISEKSEIFDDQFSVERPDGSNFTLKIRSTKLEDSAMYFCASSVDMNTEAFFGQGTRLTVV.

V is TRBV29-1 and J is TRBJ2-5; D remains unclear. The CDR3 length is 12 residues. The germline CDR1 and CDR2 sequences are SQVTM and ANQGSEA. V was clipped by 3 bases and J by 3 bases, with 8 bases between them. This chain's CDR3 is CSVDSHEETQYF. CDR3 bases: TGCAGCGTTGATAGTCACGAAGAGACCCAGTACTTC. The entire variable domain, with the rest obtained from reference TRBV29-1 and TRBJ2-5, is as follows: SAVISQKPSRDICQRGTSLTIQCQVDSQVTMMFWYRQQPGQSLTLIATANQGSEATYESGFVIDKFPISRPNLTFSTLTVSNMSPEDSSIYLCSVDSHEETQYFGPGTRLLVL.

This clone has just one count. V is TRBV30 and J is TRBJ1-6; D is unresolved. The germline gives CDR1 GTSNPN, CDR2 SVGIG (reference sequence). V lost 2 bases and J lost 6, with 2 bases in between. The CDR3 consists of 11 residues. The CDR3 spells CAWSLNSPLHF. The CDR3 bases are TGTGCCTGGAGTCTTAATTCACCCCTCCACTTT.

This chain links TRBV15 with TRBJ1-3, with D possibly TRBD1 on 5 matching bases. With 2 bases removed from V and 8 bases from J, the gap between germline ends came to 10 bases. CDR1 and CDR2 from the germline V gene are LNHNV and YYDKDF (reference sequence). This CDR3 has 13 residues. The CDR3 protein is CATSRKGSDTIYF. The CDR3 DNA sequence: TGTGCCACCAGCAGAAAGGGGTCGGACACCATATATTTT. The entire variable domain, with the rest obtained from reference TRBV15 and TRBJ1-3, is as follows: DAMVIQNPRYQVTQFGKPVTLSCSQTLNHNVMYWYQQKSSQAPKLLFHYYDKDFNNEADTPDNFQSRRPNTSFCFLDIRSPGLGDTAMYLCATSRKGSDTIYFGEGSWLTVV.

The chain has TRBV6-6 and TRBJ2-5; 9 bases are a match to TRBD2. This CDR3 spans 15 amino acids. Germline values: CDR1 MNHNY, CDR2 SVGAGI (reference sequence). V lost 6 bases to trimming and J lost 5 bases; unmatched junction nucleotides: 10. As DNA, the CDR3 is TGTGCCAGCAGACAGCGGGGGGCTGGTAAGGAGACCCAGTACTTC. This gives the protein CASRQRGAGKETQYF.